The present T cell receptor beta chain was sequenced within a study of cytomegalovirus exposure and HLA in healthy donors. This clone has a single count. The junction and the germline gene differ at one end; a read error may be behind it. PCR amplification relied on 60 Vbeta primers (plus 13 Jbeta primers). Source study methods: The count from a later analysis was 60 million to 85 million unique TCR beta chains, some 12 million of them shared. TCRdb's copy holds only in-frame clones and misses some; the assay was immunoSEQ multiplex PCR. The V and J calls and clone size were taken over from that table, and D and trimming were inferred from the DNA. The data hold 95,000 to 150,000 clones, with over 70% observed a single time. Per the germline V gene, CDR1 is LNHDA and CDR2 is SQIVND (reference sequence). This CDR3 is built from 19 residues.

The TCR originated in a female donor in good health and CMV-seropositive. The sequenced sample consisted of PBMCs. V gene TRBV19 combines with J gene TRBJ1-2; 7 bases align to TRBD1. CDR3 sequence: CASSIEFVRDSKFTYGYTF. CDR3 in DNA: TGTGCCAGTAGCATAGAATTCGTCAGGGACAGTAAATTCACCTATGGCTACACCTTC.